One and the same sample provided the 27 T cell receptor beta chains below, sequenced in a study of identical twins. TCRdb used MiXCR to reprocess the 5' RACE reads, holding one entry per CDR3 protein. Of around 250,000 distinct CDR3 sequences listed, 9.5% to 15% are singletons. This same sample was also part of a study on yellow fever vaccine responses in identical twins.

The material sequenced was memory (CD45RO+) T cells sorted from blood. The receptor set was obtained from a woman between 18 and 29 years old in good health.

This clonotype occurred a few times. The chain recombines TRBV7-8 with TRBJ2-2; 7 bases fit TRBD2. Germline V lookup: CDR1 SGHVS, CDR2 FQNEAQ. With 1 base clipped from V and 3 bases from J, the junction kept 8 bases outside the gene matches. The CDR3 runs to 17 residues. CDR3 in amino acids: CASSLDPGGSDTGELFF. CDR3 in DNA: TGTGCCAGCAGCTTAGACCCGGGAGGTTCGGACACCGGGGAGCTGTTTTTT.

The gene calls are TRBV30 and TRBJ2-7, with TRBD1 identical over 7 bases. CDR1 and CDR2 (germline): GTSNPN, SVGIG (reference sequence). The trim removed 2 bases at V and 2 bases at J, leaving 3 bases unmatched. The CDR3 has 13 residues. CDR3: CAWSRQGPYEQYF. DNA for the CDR3: TGTGCCTGGAGTCGACAGGGCCCCTACGAGCAGTACTTC.

The V and J genes are TRBV10-2 and TRBJ2-5, with no clear D. There are 13 residues in the CDR3. V lost 4 bases and J lost 1, with 7 bases in between. Germline loops: CDR1 WSHSY, CDR2 SAAADI. CDR3: CASSVGGQETQYF. CDR3 nucleotides: TGCGCCAGCAGTGTTGGCGGCCAAGAGACCCAGTACTTC.

The sample holds many counts of this clonotype. The rearrangement links TRBV5-1 to TRBJ2-7, with a tentative D call TRBD2 (7 bases). Trimming shortened V by 0 bases and J by 3 bases, and 10 bases separated the two germline ends. The CDR3 is made up of 14 amino acids. From germline, CDR1 is SGHRS and CDR2 YFSETQ. The CDR3 nucleotides are TGCGCCAGCAGCTTGGCGGGGGGCCTCTACGAGCAGTACTTC. Its translation: CASSLAGGLYEQYF.

In regard to this clonotype: This may come from a read error, since a much larger clone is one base off. V and J are TRBV7-2 and TRBJ2-5; no firm D call. The CDR3 runs to 13 residues. Germline V gives CDR1 SGHTA, CDR2 FQGNSA. CDR3 amino acids: CASGLNARQTQYF. The DNA of the CDR3 is TGTGCCAGCGGCTTAAACGCGAGGCAGACCCAGTACTTC.

This clonotype was seen at least ten times. This chain links TRBV28 with TRBJ2-1; D perhaps matches TRBD1 (5 bases). The V gene lost 3 bases and the J gene lost 10 bases, with 16 bases spanning the gap. Germline lookup yields CDR1 MDHEN and CDR2 SYDVKM. This CDR3 spans 14 amino acids. CDR3 DNA sequence: TGTGCCAGCAGTTTTACAGGCCCCCGGCGGGAGCAGTTCTTC. Its protein is CASSFTGPRREQFF.

The chain recombines TRBV20-1 with TRBJ2-3, with TRBD2 matching over 9 bases. With 6 bases clipped from V and 2 bases from J, the junction kept 12 bases outside the gene matches. The CDR3 extends over 16 amino acids. Germline lookup yields CDR1 DFQATT and CDR2 SNEGSKA (reference sequence). CDR3 protein: CSAQGLAGAITDTQYF. The CDR3, as DNA: TGCAGTGCCCAGGGGTTAGCGGGGGCCATCACAGATACGCAGTATTTT.

V usage is TRBV27 and J usage is TRBJ2-4, with a possible D match to TRBD1 (6 bases). There are 14 residues in the CDR3. V lost 2 bases to trimming and J lost 4 bases, with 9 bases between them. Germline-derived CDR1 and CDR2 are MNHEY and SMNVEV (reference sequence). Written as DNA, the CDR3 is TGTGCCAGCAGTTTAGAGGGGACAAAAAACATTCAGTACTTC. This encodes CASSLEGTKNIQYF.

This clonotype was counted many times. The gene calls are TRBV20-1 and TRBJ2-7; D may be TRBD2 (6 bases). CDR1 is DFQATT and CDR2 is SNEGSKA in the germline V gene (reference sequence). CDR3 size: 16 residues. The ends were cut back, 4 bases at V and 0 bases at J, with 19 bases in the middle. CDR3 in amino acids: CSATPWDSPASYEQYF. In DNA form, the CDR3 reads TGCAGTGCTACTCCCTGGGACTCCCCGGCCTCCTACGAGCAGTACTTC.

A few counts support this clonotype. The gene calls are TRBV2 and TRBJ2-3; maybe TRBD2 (6 bases). The V end was cut by 6 bases, the J end by 4 bases, with 8 bases between. From germline, CDR1 is SNHLY and CDR2 FYNNEI. This CDR3 is built from 12 residues. DNA for the CDR3: TGTGCCAGCAGGTCGGGGGCAGATACGCAGTATTTT. It codes for CASRSGADTQYF.

The sample holds a few counts of this clonotype. This rearrangement joins TRBV3-1 to TRBJ2-7; the D is unclear. The germline V gene encodes CDR1 LGHDT and CDR2 YNNKEL (reference sequence). CDR3 length equals 12 residues. Trimming cost V 0 bases and J 6 bases, with 6 bases left between them. CDR3 bases: TGTGCCAGCAGCCAAGACTGGGGCGAGCAGTACTTC. It translates to CASSQDWGEQYF.

J is TRBJ2-2 and V is TRBV6-1, with 10 bases lining up with TRBD1. The V gene's germline CDR1 is MNHNS and CDR2 SASEGT. With V trimmed by 7 bases and J by 6 bases, 14 bases remained unmatched. This CDR3 is 17 amino acids long. The CDR3 is CASNKMMGQGYSGELFF. The CDR3 DNA sequence: TGTGCCAGCAACAAAATGATGGGACAGGGGTATTCCGGGGAGCTGTTTTTT.

This clonotype has a count of ten or more. The rearrangement joins TRBV2 to TRBJ2-2, with 10 bases lining up with TRBD1. This CDR3 comprises 15 residues. Germline V gives CDR1 SNHLY, CDR2 FYNNEI. V gave up 7 bases and J gave up 3 bases; unmatched junction bases: 5. CDR3 DNA sequence: TGTGCCAGCAACTTAGGACAGGGGGACACCGGGGAGCTGTTTTTT. This encodes CASNLGQGDTGELFF. The full variable domain, in which reference TRBV2 and TRBJ2-2 provide the parts outside the CDR3, is EPEVTQTPSHQVTQMGQEVILRCVPISNHLYFYWYRQILGQKVEFLVSFYNNEISEKSEIFDDQFSVERPDGSNFTLKIRSTKLEDSAMYFCASNLGQGDTGELFFGEGSRLTVL.

In its sample, this clonotype was seen once. The J gene is TRBJ2-7, the V gene TRBV11-2, with D possibly TRBD2 on 5 matching bases. Trimming stripped 3 bases from V and 1 base from J, with 10 bases between. In germline, CDR1 is SGHAT, CDR2 FQNNGV. This CDR3 has 14 amino acids. The CDR3 spells CASSFQRVSYEQYF. CDR3 coding DNA: TGTGCCAGCAGCTTCCAGAGGGTTTCCTACGAGCAGTACTTC.

The rearrangement joins TRBV7-3 to TRBJ2-2, with D possibly matching TRBD2 (6 bases). Between the trimmed V and J ends, which lost 5 bases and 1 base, there was a span of 11 bases. There are 15 residues in the CDR3. Germline CDR1 is SGHTA and CDR2 is FQGTGA. The CDR3 DNA follows: TGTGCCAGCAGCCCAGCGGGCGGGAACACCGGGGAGCTGTTTTTT. Translated, it gives CASSPAGGNTGELFF. Drawing the rest from reference TRBV7-3 and TRBJ2-2, the complete variable domain is GAGVSQTPSNKVTEKGKYVELRCDPISGHTALYWYRQSLGQGPEFLIYFQGTGAADDSGLPNDRFFAVRPEGSVSTLKIQRTERGDSAVYLCASSPAGGNTGELFFGEGSRLTVL.

This clonotype was seen at least ten times. V usage is TRBV20-1 and J usage is TRBJ1-5; the D gene is possibly TRBD1 (5 bases). V gave up 3 bases and J gave up 3 bases, with 12 bases separating them. The CDR3 loop spans 14 amino acids. CDR1 is DFQATT, CDR2 SNEGSKA, per germline (reference sequence). CDR3 nucleotide sequence: TGCAGTGCTAGCGAGGGGTTGGACAATCAGCCCCAGCATTTT. Its translation: CSASEGLDNQPQHF.

CDR3 protein: CSAIDSGASSYEQYF. Here the CDR3 DNA reads TGCAGTGCTATCGATAGCGGGGCAAGCTCCTACGAGCAGTACTTC. The chain has TRBV20-1 and TRBJ2-7; TRBD2 matches 8 bases. This CDR3 has 15 residues. Per germline, CDR1 DFQATT and CDR2 SNEGSKA (reference sequence). V lost 4 bases, J lost 0 bases, and 8 bases stayed unmatched.

The V call is TRBV2, the J call TRBJ2-4; D is perhaps TRBD1 or TRBD2 (5 bases each). V lost 2 bases, J lost 1 base, and 12 bases lay in between. This CDR3 has 16 amino acids. Germline CDR1 SNHLY, CDR2 FYNNEI. For the CDR3, the DNA is TGTGCCAGCAGTGAACGGGGCGGCCTGGCCAAAAACATTCAGTACTTC. It is translated as CASSERGGLAKNIQYF.

This clonotype has a handful of counts. The gene calls are TRBV20-1 and TRBJ2-3; TRBD2 aligns across 7 bases. The CDR3 extends over 14 amino acids. Germline V lookup: CDR1 DFQATT, CDR2 SNEGSKA (reference sequence). J gave up 6 bases and V 3 bases, and 9 bases lay outside the gene matches. The CDR3 nucleotides are TGCAGTGCTAGTAGTAGCCTAGCGGACGATACGCAGTATTTT. Its protein is CSASSSLADDTQYF.

V and J are TRBV18 and TRBJ2-1; no reliable D call. Germline loops: CDR1 KGHSH, CDR2 LQKENI. The V gene lost 0 bases and the J gene lost 7 bases, with 7 bases spanning the gap. This CDR3 spans 13 amino acids. CDR3 residues: CASSPPISNEQFF. CDR3 nucleotide sequence: TGTGCCAGCTCACCACCGATCTCGAATGAGCAGTTCTTC.

This clonotype was counted ten times or more. The J gene is TRBJ1-1, the V gene TRBV12-3 or TRBV12-4; D remains ambiguous. The V end was cut by 2 bases, the J end by 1 base, with 8 bases between. The CDR3 is 14 residues long. For the CDR3, the DNA is TGTGCCAGCAGTTTAAGTTTTCCGAACACTGAAGCTTTCTTT. Translation gives CASSLSFPNTEAFF.

The chain joins TRBV2 to TRBJ2-2; 7 positions match TRBD1. Germline CDR1 is SNHLY and CDR2 is FYNNEI. The CDR3 is 16 amino acids. V lost 4 bases and J lost 3; bases outside the gene matches: 8. CDR3 nucleotide sequence: TGTGCCAGCAGTGCCCCGGGACAGATCTACACCGGGGAGCTGTTTTTT. This translates into CASSAPGQIYTGELFF.

This rearrangement joins TRBV14 to TRBJ2-3; 7 bases are shared with TRBD1. This CDR3 has 13 residues. V was clipped by 2 bases and J by 8 bases; unmatched bases: 4. Germline loops: CDR1 SGHDN, CDR2 FVKESK. CDR3 in amino acids: CASSQSNRGTQYF. The CDR3 DNA follows: TGTGCCAGCAGCCAATCTAACAGGGGTACGCAGTATTTT.

This clonotype was detected ten times or more. The rearrangement joins TRBV2 to TRBJ2-7, with 11 bases matching TRBD1. The junction had 7 bases not matched to a gene; V was cut back by 2 bases and J by 7 bases. CDR1 is SNHLY, CDR2 FYNNEI, per germline. The CDR3 consists of 15 residues. The CDR3 DNA follows: TGTGCCAGCAGTGAATGGGACAGGGGGACGCGAGAGCAGTACTTC. Translating gives CASSEWDRGTREQYF.

The gene calls are TRBV19 and TRBJ2-7; possibly TRBD2 for D (5 bases). Germline V CDR1 and CDR2: LNHDA, SQIVND (reference sequence). Between the trimmed V and J ends, which lost 6 bases and 9 bases, there was a span of 21 bases. This CDR3 spans 14 amino acids. The CDR3 region is CASSPGLLPFGQYF. The CDR3 DNA sequence: TGTGCCAGTAGCCCGGGGTTACTCCCTTTTGGGCAGTACTTC. The full variable domain, rest sourced from reference TRBV19 and TRBJ2-7, is DGGITQSPKYLFRKEGQNVTLSCEQNLNHDAMYWYRQDPGQGLRLIYYSQIVNDFQKGDIAEGYSVSREKKESFPLTVTSAQKNPTAFYLCASSPGLLPFGQYFGPGTRLTVT.

This chain links TRBV6-2 or TRBV6-3 with TRBJ2-3; 10 nucleotides line up with TRBD1. This CDR3 is built from 14 residues. Trimming at V came to 10 bases and at J to 4 bases, leaving 8 bases not matched to a gene. Germline loops: CDR1 MNHEY, CDR2 SVGEGT. The CDR3 DNA is TGTGCCACCTCCGGGACAGGGGAGGCAGATACGCAGTATTTT. Encoded protein: CATSGTGEADTQYF.

V usage is TRBV5-1 and J usage is TRBJ2-3; D unclear. Trimming cost V 0 bases and J 4 bases, with 12 bases left between them. CDR3 size: 15 residues. Germline CDR1 reads SGHRS; CDR2 reads YFSETQ. The CDR3 DNA reads TGCGCCAGCAGCTTGGGGACGGGCAGTGCAGATACGCAGTATTTT. Its translation is CASSLGTGSADTQYF.